This T cell receptor (beta chain) appears in the sequencing data of a study of response to subunit inactivated influenza vaccine. Study outcomes and limitations: The authors proposed limited new T cell recruitment per seasonal influenza vaccination.

V was pared by 1 base and J by 3 bases, with 7 bases between. Germline V lookup: CDR1 SGHTA, CDR2 FQGNSA. The CDR3 is 14 amino acids. TCRdb analysed the RT-PCR reads with MiXCR anew, one entry per CDR3 protein. This table holds more than 550,000 distinct CDR3 sequences, about 12% found once. This clonotype was seen only a few times. Its antigen is unknown. The sequence was obtained from a man between 45 and 60 years old who received an inactivated influenza vaccine. The chain combines TRBV7-2 with TRBJ1-5; D perhaps matches TRBD1 (5 bases). Sample: PBMCs from blood, taken on the day of vaccination. Written as DNA, the CDR3 is TGTGCCAGCAGCTTAGGGGACCTCAATCAGCCCCAGCATTTT. Translated: CASSLGDLNQPQHF.